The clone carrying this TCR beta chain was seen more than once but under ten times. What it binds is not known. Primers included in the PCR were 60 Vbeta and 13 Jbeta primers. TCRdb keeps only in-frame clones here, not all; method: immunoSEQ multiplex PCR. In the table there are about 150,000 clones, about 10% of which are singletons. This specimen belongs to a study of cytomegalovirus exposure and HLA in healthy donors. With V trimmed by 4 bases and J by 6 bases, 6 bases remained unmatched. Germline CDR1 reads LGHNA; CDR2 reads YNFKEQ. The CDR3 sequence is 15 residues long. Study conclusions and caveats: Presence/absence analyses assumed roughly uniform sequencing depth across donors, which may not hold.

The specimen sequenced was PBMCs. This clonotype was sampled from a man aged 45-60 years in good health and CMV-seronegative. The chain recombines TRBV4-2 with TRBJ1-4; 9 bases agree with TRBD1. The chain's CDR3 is CASSLDRGGHEKLFF. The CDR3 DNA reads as TGTGCCAGCAGCCTGGACAGGGGAGGGCATGAAAAACTGTTTTTT.